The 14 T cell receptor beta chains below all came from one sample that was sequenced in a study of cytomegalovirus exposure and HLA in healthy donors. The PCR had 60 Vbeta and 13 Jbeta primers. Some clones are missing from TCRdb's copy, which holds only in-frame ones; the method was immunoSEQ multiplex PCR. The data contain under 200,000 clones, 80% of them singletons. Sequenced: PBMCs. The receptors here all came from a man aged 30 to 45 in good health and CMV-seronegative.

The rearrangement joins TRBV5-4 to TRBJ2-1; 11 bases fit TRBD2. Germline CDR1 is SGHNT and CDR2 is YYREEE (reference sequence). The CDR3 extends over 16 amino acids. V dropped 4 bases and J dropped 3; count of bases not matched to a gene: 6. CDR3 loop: CASSRLAGGFYNEQFF. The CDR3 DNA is TGTGCCAGCAGCCGATTAGCGGGGGGGTTCTACAATGAGCAGTTCTTC. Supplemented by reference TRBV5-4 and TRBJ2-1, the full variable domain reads ETGVTQSPTHLIKTRGQQVTLRCSSQSGHNTVSWYQQALGQGPQFIFQYYREEENGRGNFPPRFSGLQFPNYSSELNVNALELDDSALYLCASSRLAGGFYNEQFFGPGTRLTVL.

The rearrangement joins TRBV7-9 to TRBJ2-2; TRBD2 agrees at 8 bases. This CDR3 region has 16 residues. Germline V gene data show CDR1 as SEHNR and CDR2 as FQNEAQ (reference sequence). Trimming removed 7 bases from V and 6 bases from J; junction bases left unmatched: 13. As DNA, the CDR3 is TGTGCCAGCACGCCTATGACGGGGGGGCGCGCCGGGGAGCTGTTTTTT. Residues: CASTPMTGGRAGELFF.

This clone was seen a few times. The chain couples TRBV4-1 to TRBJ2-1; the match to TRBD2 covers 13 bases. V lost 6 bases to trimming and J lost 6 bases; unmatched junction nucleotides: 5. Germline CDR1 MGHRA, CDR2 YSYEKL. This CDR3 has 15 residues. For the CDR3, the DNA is TGCGCCAGCAGACGCGGGACTAGCGGGATCAATGAGCAGTTCTTC. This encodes CASRRGTSGINEQFF.

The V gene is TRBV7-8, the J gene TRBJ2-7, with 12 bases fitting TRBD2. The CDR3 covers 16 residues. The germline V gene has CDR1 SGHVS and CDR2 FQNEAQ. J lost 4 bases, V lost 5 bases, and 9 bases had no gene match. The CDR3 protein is CASSTPLAGGPYEQYF. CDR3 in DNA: TGTGCCAGCAGCACGCCCCTAGCGGGGGGGCCTTACGAGCAGTACTTC.

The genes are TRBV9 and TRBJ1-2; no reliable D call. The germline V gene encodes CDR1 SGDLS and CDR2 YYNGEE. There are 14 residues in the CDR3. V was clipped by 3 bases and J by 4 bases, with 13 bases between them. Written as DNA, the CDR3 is TGTGCCAGCAGCGCCCTGAATGAGTTCTATGGCTACACCTTC. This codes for CASSALNEFYGYTF.

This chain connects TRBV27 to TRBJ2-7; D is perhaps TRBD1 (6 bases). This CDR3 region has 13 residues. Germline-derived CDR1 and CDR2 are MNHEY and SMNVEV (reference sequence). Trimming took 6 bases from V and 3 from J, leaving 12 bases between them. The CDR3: CASSPPRGYEQYF. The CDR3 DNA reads TGTGCCAGCAGCCCGCCCAGGGGCTACGAGCAGTACTTC.

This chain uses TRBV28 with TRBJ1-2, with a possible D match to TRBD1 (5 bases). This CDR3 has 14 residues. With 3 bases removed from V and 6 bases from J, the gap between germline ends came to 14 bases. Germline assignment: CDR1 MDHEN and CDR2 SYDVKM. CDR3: CASSLTVFPHGYTF. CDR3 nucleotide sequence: TGTGCCAGCAGTTTGACAGTTTTCCCCCATGGCTACACCTTC.

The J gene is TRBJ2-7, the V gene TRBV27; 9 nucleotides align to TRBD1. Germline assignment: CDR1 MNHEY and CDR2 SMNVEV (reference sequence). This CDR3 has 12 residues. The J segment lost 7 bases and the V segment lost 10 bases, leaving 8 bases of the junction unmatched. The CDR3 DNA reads TGTGCCACCGGGACAGGGTTGGGAGAGCAGTACTTC. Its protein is CATGTGLGEQYF.

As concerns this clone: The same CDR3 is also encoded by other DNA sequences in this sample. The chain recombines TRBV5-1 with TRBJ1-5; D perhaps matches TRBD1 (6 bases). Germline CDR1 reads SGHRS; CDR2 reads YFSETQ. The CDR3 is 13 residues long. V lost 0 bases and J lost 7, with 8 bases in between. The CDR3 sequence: CASSLGTDQPQHF. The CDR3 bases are TGCGCCAGCAGCTTGGGGACAGACCAGCCCCAGCATTTT.

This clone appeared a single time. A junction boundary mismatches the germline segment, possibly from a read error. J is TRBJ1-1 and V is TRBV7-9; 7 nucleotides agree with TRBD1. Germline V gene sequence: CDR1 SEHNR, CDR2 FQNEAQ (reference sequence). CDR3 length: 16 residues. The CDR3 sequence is CSSSLRTGWVDTEAFF. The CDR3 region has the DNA TGTTCCAGCAGCTTGCGGACAGGATGGGTGGACACTGAAGCTTTCTTT.

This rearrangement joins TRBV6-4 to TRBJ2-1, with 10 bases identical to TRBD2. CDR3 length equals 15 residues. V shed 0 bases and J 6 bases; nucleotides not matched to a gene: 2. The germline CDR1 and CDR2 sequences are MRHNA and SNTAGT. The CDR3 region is CASSDSTSGVNEQFF. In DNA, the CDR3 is TGTGCCAGCAGTGACTCTACTAGCGGGGTCAATGAGCAGTTCTTC.

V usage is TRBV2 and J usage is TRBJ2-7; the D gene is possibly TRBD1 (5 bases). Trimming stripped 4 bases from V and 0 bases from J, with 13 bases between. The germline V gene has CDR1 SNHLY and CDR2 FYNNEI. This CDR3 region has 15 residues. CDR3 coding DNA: TGTGCCAGCAGTGCGGACATCCGGAGCTCCTACGAGCAGTACTTC. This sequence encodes CASSADIRSSYEQYF.

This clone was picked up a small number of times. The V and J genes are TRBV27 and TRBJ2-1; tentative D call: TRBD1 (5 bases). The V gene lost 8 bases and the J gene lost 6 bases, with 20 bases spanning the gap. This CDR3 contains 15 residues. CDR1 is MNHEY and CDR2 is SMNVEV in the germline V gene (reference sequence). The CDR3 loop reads CASSFETDPFNEQFF. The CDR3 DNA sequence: TGTGCCAGCTCCTTCGAGACAGATCCGTTCAATGAGCAGTTCTTC.

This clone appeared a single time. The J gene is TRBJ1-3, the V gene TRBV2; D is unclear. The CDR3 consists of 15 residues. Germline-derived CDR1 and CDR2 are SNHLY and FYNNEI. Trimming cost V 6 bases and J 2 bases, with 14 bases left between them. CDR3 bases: TGTGCCAGCAGGGCGGACTTCTCGGCTGGAAACACCATATATTTT. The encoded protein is CASRADFSAGNTIYF.